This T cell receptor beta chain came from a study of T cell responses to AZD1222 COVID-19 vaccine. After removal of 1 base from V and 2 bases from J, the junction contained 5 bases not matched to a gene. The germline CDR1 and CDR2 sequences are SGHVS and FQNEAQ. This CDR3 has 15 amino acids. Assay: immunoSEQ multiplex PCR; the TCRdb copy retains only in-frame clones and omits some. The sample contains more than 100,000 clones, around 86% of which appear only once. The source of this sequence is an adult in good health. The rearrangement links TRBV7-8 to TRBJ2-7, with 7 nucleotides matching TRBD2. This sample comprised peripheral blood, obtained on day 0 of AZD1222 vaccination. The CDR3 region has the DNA TGTGCCAGCAGCTTAGTTGGTAGCGGGCCCTACGAGCAGTACTTC. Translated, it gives CASSLVGSGPYEQYF.